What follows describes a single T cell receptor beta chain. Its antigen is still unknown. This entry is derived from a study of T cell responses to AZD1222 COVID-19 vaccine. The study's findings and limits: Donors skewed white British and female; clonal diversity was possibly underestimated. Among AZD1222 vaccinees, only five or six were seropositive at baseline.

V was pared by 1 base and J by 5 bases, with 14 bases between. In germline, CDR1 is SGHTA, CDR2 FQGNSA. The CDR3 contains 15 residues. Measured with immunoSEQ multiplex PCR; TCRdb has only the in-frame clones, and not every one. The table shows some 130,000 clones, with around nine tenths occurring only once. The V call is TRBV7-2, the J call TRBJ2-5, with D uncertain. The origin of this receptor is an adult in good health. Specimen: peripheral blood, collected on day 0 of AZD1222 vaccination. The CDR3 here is CASSLGGSIVETQYF. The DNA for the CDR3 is TGTGCCAGCAGCTTAGGAGGATCCATCGTTGAGACCCAGTACTTC.